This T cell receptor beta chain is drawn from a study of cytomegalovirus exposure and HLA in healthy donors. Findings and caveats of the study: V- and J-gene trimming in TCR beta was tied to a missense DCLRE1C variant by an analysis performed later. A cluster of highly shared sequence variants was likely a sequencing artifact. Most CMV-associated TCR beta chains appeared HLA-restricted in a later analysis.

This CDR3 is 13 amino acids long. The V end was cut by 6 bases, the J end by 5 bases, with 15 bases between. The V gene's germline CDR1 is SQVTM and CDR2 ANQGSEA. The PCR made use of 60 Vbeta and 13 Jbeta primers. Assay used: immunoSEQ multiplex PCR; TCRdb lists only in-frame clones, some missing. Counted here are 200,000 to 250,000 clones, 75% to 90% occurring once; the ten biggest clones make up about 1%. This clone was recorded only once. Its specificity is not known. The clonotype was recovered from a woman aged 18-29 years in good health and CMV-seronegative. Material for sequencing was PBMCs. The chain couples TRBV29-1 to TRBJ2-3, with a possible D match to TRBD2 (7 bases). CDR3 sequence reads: CSVPGGGLDTQYF. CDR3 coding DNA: TGCAGCGTCCCAGGCGGGGGCTTAGATACGCAGTATTTT.